The rows below give T cell receptor beta chains drawn from one sample of a study of OX40 agonist ivuxolimab in advanced cancers. TCRdb's copy holds only in-frame clones and misses some; the assay was immunoSEQ multiplex PCR. The sample has 65,000 to 95,000 clones, around 83% seen once. The sample in question was CD4+ or CD8+ T cells sorted from blood, obtained in a trial of the OX40 agonist ivuxolimab. The receptors come from an adult with an advanced solid tumor such as melanoma, head and neck, liver or kidney cancer. CDR3s include the opening cysteine and the closing phenylalanine or tryptophan.

CDR3: CASSHPRVEDYGYTF
V: TRBV11-2

CDR3: CASSVNSGSGETQYF
V: TRBV9

CDR3: CASSPGLHGTQYF
V: TRBV27

CDR3: CASSGGLAGAITDTQYF
V: TRBV2

CDR3: CASSLGGTGATEAFF
V: TRBV5-5

CDR3: CASSSRAGTGANVLTF
V: TRBV19

CDR3: CASSISGRGTYEQYF
V: TRBV19

CDR3: CASSLRTGSSYEQYF
V: TRBV7-2

CDR3: CASSWGAGGGETQYF
V: TRBV5-6

CDR3: CASAGGPGYNEQFF
V: TRBV6-5

CDR3: CASSFAGTEQYF
V: TRBV5-1

CDR3: CASSSSLGPQHF
V: TRBV28

CDR3: CASSLRPPQGLAGSYEQYF
V: TRBV7-2

CDR3: CASSPPLQGLGTGELFF
V: TRBV9

CDR3: CASGGGSSGGHTQYF
V: TRBV19

CDR3: CASSLGQVIDEQYF
V: TRBV7-9

CDR3: CASSSTDGRGEKLFF
V: TRBV5-5

CDR3: CASSLRGLDIQYF
V: TRBV28

CDR3: CASSQDRQLPTEAFF
V: TRBV4-2

CDR3: CSVDGGLGNTIYF
V: TRBV29-1

CDR3: CASSQPNQPQHF
V: TRBV11-2

CDR3: CASSPGQGALGSEAFF
V: TRBV18

CDR3: CASRGGTIIQETQYF
V: TRBV28

CDR3: CASSSLGARDTQYF
V: TRBV6-5

CDR3: CASSLRTEGTQYF
V: TRBV5-1

CDR3: CASSLDTGWQHF
V: TRBV5-8

CDR3: CASSPQDRGRDQPQHF
V: TRBV28

CDR3: CASSSPPGQGAFEQYF
V: TRBV5-4

CDR3: CASSLEGVREKLFF
V: TRBV5-5

CDR3: CASSLDGGQGSFEQYF
V: TRBV11-3

CDR3: CASSPPTNDGQPQHF
V: TRBV18

CDR3: CAISPGTNTEAFF
V: TRBV10-3

CDR3: CAWSGGGRRAYEQYF
V: TRBV30

CDR3: CASSDSSGGGTDTQYF
V: TRBV2

CDR3: CASNGQILYNEQFF
V: TRBV28

CDR3: CASKALAHEQFF
V: TRBV5-6

CDR3: CASSLTGGLADTQYF
V: TRBV5-1

CDR3: CASGRTGGTMNTEAFF
V: TRBV13

CDR3: CASTRSRAEGGYTF
V: TRBV27

CDR3: CASSLNAGGPGDTQYF
V: TRBV5-4

CDR3: CASRSRGPAGYEQYF
V: TRBV19

CDR3: CATQGATNTGELFF
V: TRBV10-1

CDR3: CASSVRGQGTTEAFF
V: TRBV9

CDR3: CATKQRDSNQPQHF
V: TRBV6-6

CDR3: CASSPRYEQYF
V: TRBV7-9